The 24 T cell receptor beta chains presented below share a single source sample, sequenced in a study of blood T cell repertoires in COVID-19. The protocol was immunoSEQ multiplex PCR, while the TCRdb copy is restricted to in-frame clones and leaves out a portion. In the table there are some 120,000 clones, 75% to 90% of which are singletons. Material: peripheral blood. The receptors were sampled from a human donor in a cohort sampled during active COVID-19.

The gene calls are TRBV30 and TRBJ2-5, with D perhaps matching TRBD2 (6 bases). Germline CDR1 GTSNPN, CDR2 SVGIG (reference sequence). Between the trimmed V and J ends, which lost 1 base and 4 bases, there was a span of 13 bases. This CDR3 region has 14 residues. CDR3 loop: CAWSGGRGRETQYF. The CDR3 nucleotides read TGTGCCTGGAGTGGAGGTCGGGGGAGAGAGACCCAGTACTTC.

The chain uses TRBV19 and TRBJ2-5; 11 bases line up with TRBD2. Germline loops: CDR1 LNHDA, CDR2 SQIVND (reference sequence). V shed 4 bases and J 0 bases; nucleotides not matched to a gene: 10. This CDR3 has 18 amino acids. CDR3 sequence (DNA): TGTGCCAGTAGTACGCCGAGGCTAGCGGGAGGTCACCAAGAGACCCAGTACTTC. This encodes CASSTPRLAGGHQETQYF.

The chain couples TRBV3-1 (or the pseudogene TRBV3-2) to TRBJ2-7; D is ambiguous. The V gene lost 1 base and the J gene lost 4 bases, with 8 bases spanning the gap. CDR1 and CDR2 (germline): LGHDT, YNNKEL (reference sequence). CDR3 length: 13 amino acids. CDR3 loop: CASSQGDNYEQYF. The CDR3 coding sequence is TGTGCCAGCAGCCAAGGAGATAATTACGAGCAGTACTTC.

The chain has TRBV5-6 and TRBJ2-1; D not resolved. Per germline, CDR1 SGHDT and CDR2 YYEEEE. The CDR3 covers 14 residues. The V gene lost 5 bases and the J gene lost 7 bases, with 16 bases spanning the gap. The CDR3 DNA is TGTGCCAGCAGTTACCTGACTGCCGGAAATGAGCAGTTCTTC. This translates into CASSYLTAGNEQFF.

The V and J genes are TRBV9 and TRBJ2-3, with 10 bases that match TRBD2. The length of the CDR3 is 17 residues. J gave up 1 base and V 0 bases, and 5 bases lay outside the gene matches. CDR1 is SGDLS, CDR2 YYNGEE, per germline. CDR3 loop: CASSVVSSGRGTDTQYF. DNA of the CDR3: TGTGCCAGCAGCGTAGTGTCTAGCGGGAGAGGCACAGATACGCAGTATTTT.

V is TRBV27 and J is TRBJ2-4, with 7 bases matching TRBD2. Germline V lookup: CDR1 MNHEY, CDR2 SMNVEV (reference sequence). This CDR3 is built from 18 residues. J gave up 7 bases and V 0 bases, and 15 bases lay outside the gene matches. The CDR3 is CASSLSENTGGSRNIQYF. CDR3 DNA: TGTGCCAGCAGTTTATCGGAAAATACGGGGGGAAGTCGGAACATTCAGTACTTC.

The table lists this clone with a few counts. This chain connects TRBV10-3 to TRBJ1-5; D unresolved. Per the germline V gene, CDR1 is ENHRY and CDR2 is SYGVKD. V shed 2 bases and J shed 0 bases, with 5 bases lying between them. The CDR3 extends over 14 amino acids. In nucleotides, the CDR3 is TGTGCCATCAGTGAGGGCAGTAGCAATCAGCCCCAGCATTTT. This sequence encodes CAISEGSSNQPQHF.

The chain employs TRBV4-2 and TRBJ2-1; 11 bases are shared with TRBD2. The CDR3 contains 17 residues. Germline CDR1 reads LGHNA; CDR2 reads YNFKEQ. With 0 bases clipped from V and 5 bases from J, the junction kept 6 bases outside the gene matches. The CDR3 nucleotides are TGTGCCAGCAGCCAAGATCATCTAGCGGGAGGTCACAATGAGCAGTTCTTC. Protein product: CASSQDHLAGGHNEQFF.

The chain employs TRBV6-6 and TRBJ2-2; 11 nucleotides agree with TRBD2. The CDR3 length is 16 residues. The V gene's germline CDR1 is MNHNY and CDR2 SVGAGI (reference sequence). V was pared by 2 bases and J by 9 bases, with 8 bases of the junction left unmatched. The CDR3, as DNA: TGTGCCAGCAGTTACACGGGACTAGCGGTATTACGGGAGCTGTTTTTT. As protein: CASSYTGLAVLRELFF.

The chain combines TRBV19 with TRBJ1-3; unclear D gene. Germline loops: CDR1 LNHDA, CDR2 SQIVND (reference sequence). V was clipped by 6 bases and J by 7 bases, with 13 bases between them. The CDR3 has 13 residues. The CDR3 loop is CASSPEPGNTIYF. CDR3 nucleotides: TGTGCCAGTAGCCCCGAACCGGGGAACACCATATATTTT.

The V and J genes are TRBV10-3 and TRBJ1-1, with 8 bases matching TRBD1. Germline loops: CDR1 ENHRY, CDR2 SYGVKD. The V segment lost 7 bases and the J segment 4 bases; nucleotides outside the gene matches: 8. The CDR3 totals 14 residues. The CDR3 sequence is CAIKIGQGPTEAFF. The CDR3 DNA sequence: TGTGCCATCAAGATTGGACAGGGCCCCACTGAAGCTTTCTTT.

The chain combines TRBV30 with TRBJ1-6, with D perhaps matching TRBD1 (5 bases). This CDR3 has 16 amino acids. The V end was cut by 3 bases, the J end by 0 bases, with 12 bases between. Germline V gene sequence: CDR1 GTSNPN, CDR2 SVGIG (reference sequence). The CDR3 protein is CAWSHGGSSYNSPLHF. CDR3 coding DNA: TGTGCCTGGAGCCACGGGGGGAGCTCCTATAATTCACCCCTCCACTTT. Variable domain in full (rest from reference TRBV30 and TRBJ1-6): SQTIHQWPATLVQPVGSPLSLECTVEGTSNPNLYWYRQAAGRGLQLLFYSVGIGQISSEVPQNLSASRPQDRQFILSSKKLLLSDSGFYLCAWSHGGSSYNSPLHFGNGTRLTVT.

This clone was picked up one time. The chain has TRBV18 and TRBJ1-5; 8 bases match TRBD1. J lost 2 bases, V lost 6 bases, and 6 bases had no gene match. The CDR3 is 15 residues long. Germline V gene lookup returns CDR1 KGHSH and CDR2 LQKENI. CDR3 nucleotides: TGTGCCAGCTCGGTCGACAGGGGAGGCAATCAGCCCCAGCATTTT. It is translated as CASSVDRGGNQPQHF. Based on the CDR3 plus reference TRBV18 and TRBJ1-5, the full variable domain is NAGVMQNPRHLVRRRGQEARLRCSPMKGHSHVYWYRQLPEEGLKFMVYLQKENIIDESGMPKERFSAEFPKEGPSILRIQQVVRGDSAAYFCASSVDRGGNQPQHFGDGTRLSIL.

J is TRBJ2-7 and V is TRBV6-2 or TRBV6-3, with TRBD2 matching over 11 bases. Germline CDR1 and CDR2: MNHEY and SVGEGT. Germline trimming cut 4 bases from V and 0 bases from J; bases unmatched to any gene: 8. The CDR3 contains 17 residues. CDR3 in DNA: TGTGCCAGCAGTTCCACGGGACTAGCGGCCTTCTCCTACGAGCAGTACTTC. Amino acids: CASSSTGLAAFSYEQYF.

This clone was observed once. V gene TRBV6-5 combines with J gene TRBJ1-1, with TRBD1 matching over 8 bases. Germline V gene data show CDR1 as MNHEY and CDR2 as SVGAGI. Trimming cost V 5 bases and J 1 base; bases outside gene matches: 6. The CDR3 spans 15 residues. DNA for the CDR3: TGTGCCAGCAGTCACAGGGGGTCGGGGAACACTGAAGCTTTCTTT. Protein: CASSHRGSGNTEAFF.

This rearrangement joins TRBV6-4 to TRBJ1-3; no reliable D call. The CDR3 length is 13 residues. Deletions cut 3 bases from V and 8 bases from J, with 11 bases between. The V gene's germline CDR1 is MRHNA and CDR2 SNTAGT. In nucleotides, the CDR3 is TGTGCCAGCAGTGAGGAGGTTGGGGACACCATATATTTT. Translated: CASSEEVGDTIYF.

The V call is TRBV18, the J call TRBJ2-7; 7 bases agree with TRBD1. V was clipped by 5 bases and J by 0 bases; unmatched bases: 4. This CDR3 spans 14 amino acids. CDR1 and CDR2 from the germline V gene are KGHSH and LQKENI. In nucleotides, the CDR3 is TGTGCCAGCTCAGACAGGGCTAGCTCCTACGAGCAGTACTTC. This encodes CASSDRASSYEQYF. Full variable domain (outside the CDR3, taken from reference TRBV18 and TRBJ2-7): NAGVMQNPRHLVRRRGQEARLRCSPMKGHSHVYWYRQLPEEGLKFMVYLQKENIIDESGMPKERFSAEFPKEGPSILRIQQVVRGDSAAYFCASSDRASSYEQYFGPGTRLTVT.

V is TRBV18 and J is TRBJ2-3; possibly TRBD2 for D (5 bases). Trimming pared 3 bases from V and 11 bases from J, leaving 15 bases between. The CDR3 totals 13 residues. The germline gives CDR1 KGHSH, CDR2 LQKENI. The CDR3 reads CASSPRGSHMQYF. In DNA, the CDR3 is TGTGCCAGCTCACCTAGAGGGTCCCACATGCAGTATTTT.

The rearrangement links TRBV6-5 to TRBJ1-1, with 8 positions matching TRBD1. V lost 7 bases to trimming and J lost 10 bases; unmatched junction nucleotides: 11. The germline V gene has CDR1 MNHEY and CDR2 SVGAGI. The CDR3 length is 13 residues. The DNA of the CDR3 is TGTGCCAGCATCTCGGTCAGGGGGCGTGGAGCTTTCTTT. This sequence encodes CASISVRGRGAFF.

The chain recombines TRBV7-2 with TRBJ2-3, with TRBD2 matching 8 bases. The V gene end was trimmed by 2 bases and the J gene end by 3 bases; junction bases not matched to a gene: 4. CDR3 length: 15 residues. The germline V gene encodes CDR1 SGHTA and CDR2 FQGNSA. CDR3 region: CASSLIAGRTDTQYF. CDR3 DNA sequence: TGTGCCAGCAGCTTAATAGCGGGGAGGACAGATACGCAGTATTTT.

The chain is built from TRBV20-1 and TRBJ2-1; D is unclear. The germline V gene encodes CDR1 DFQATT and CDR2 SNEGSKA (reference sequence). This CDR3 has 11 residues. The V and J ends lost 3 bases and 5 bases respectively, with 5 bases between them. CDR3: CSASLNNEQFF. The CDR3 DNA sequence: TGCAGTGCTAGTCTTAACAATGAGCAGTTCTTC.

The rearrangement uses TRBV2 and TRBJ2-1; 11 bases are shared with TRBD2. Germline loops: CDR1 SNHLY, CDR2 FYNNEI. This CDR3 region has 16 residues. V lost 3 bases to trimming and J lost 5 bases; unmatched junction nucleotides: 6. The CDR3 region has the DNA TGTGCCAGCAGTGAGAGACTAGCGGGAATAAACAATGAGCAGTTCTTC. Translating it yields CASSERLAGINNEQFF.

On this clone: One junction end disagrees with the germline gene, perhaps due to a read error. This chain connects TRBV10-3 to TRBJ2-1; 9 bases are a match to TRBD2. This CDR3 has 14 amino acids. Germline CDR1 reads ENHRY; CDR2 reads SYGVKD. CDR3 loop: CASSGLAKNNEQFF. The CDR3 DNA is TGTGCCAGCAGTGGACTAGCGAAGAACAATGAGCAGTTCTTC.

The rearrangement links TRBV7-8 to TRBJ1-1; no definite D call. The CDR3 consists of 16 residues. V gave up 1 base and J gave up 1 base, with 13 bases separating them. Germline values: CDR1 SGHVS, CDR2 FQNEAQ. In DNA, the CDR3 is TGTGCCAGCAGCTTAGGTGTACAGATAAAGAACACTGAAGCTTTCTTT. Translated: CASSLGVQIKNTEAFF. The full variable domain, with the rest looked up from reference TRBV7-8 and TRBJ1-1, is GAGVSQSPRYKVAKRGQDVALRCDPISGHVSLFWYQQALGQGPEFLTYFQNEAQLDKSGLPSDRFFAERPEGSVSTLKIQRTQQEDSAVYLCASSLGVQIKNTEAFFGQGTRLTVV.